This T cell receptor beta chain is drawn from a study of T-cell reconstitution after alpha-beta-depleted transplantation in children. It was with unique molecular identifiers that the TCRbeta library was prepared. Via MiXCR, TCRdb re-called the PCR reads, giving one row per CDR3 protein. The repertoire has hundreds of thousands of distinct CDR3 sequences, around 15% of them found once; the top ten carry approximately 5%. The germline CDR1 and CDR2 sequences are DFQATT and SNEGSKA (reference sequence). The V and J ends lost 1 base and 9 bases respectively, with 25 bases between them. This CDR3 has 18 amino acids. This clonotype has only a few counts.

The chain employs TRBV20-1 and TRBJ1-6; D possibly corresponds to TRBD1 (5 bases). The receptor was isolated from a male patient aged 10 to 17 who had a stem cell transplant for acute lymphoblastic leukemia, so the T cells may come from the graft donor. The sequencing used PBMCs, mostly from graft donor cells, collected 360 days after TCRalphabeta/CD19-depleted stem cell transplant. Here the CDR3 reads CSARGPKTGLRGFSPLHF. The CDR3 nucleotides are TGCAGTGCTAGAGGCCCTAAAACGGGACTCCGGGGCTTTTCACCCCTCCACTTT.